This TCR beta chain was observed in a study of beta chain features in type 1 diabetes. The study, taken as a whole, reports: Researchers could not determine here whether HLA type influences TCRB rearrangement.

Reverse transcription of all isolated RNA meant that expressed TCRB transcripts were sequenced. Libraries were prepared by immunoSEQ multiplex PCR; TCRdb keeps only in-frame clonotypes and omits some of them. The sample lists around 300,000 clones, around 13% occurring once. This CDR3 has 13 residues. With 4 bases removed from V and 4 bases from J, the gap between germline ends came to 10 bases. Germline CDR1 reads GTSNPN; CDR2 reads SVGIG (reference sequence). About this clone: Antigen unknown.

The TCR sequence derives from a man aged 30-40 years in good health. The J gene is TRBJ2-2, the V gene TRBV30, with a weak D call TRBD2 (6 bases). The sequencing sample was made of central memory CD4+ T cells from blood. In nucleotides, the CDR3 is TGTGCCTGGAAGGCGGGGACCACCGGGGAGCTGTTTTTT. Translating it yields CAWKAGTTGELFF.